This T cell receptor beta chain appears in the sequencing data of a study of human T cells and chemical hapten exposure. Whole-study context: Sensitization involved placing 2% DPC onto an approximately 2 cm by approximately 2 cm region of upper inner arm skin. Each patient's scalp received weekly diphenylcyclopropenone throughout the roughly 25-week study.

In the original workflow: Samples contained a median of roughly 93,000 TCRs, with a range of roughly 23,224 to 700,000. Via MiXCR, TCRdb re-called the RACE reads, giving one row per CDR3 protein. None of the V and J calls come from the authors' own analysis; TCRdb made them. The sample records hundreds of thousands of distinct CDR3 sequences, about 6% being singletons. This clonotype has at least ten counts. Time point: patch test 2, 6 weeks after DPC sensitization. Treatment denoted: therapeutic diphenylcyclopropenone sensitization with weekly scalp DPC. The template was total RNA from unfractionated whole blood. The receptor's source is a woman aged 18-29 years with alopecia areata. Some clones in this sample may be carry-over from other donors' samples. The material was whole blood, obtained in connection with sensitization to the hapten diphenylcyclopropenone (DPC).

Written as DNA, the CDR3 is TGTGCCAGCAGCAGTAGGGGGCACGGTGAGCAGTTCTTC. This codes for CASSSRGHGEQFF. The gene calls are TRBV6-2 or TRBV6-3 and TRBJ2-1, with 7 bases identical to TRBD1. The V and J ends lost 6 bases and 9 bases, in that order; junction bases with no gene match: 8. The CDR3 sequence is 13 residues long. Germline-derived CDR1 and CDR2 are MNHEY and SVGEGT.